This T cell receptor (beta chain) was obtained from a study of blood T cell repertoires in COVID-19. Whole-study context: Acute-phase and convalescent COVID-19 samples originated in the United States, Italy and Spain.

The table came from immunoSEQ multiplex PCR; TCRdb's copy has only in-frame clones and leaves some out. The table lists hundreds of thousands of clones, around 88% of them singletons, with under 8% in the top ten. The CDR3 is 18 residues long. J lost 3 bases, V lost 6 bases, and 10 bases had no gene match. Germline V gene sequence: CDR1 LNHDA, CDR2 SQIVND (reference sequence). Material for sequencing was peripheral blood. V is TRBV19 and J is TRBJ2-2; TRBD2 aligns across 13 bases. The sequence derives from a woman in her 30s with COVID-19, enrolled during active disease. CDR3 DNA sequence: TGTGCCAGTAGCCTAGGACTAGCGGGGGCCGCGGACACCGGGGAGCTGTTTTTT. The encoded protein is CASSLGLAGAADTGELFF.